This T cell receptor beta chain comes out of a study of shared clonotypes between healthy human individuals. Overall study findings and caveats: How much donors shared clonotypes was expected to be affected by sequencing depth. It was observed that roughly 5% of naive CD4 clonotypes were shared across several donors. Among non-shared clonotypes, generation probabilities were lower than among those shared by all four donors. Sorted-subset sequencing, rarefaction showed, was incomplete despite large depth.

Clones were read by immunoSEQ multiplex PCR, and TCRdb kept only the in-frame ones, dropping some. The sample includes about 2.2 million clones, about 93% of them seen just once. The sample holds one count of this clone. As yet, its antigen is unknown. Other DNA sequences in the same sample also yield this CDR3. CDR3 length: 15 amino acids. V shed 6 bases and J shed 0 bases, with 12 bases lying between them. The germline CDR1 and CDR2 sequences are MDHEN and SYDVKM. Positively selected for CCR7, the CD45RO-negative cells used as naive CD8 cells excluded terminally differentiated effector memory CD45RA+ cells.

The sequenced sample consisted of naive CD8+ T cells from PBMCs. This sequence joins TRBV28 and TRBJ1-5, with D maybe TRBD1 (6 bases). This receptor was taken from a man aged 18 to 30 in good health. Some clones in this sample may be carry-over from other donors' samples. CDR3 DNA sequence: TGTGCCAGCAGCCTCGGGACAATTAGCAATCAGCCCCAGCATTTT. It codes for CASSLGTISNQPQHF.